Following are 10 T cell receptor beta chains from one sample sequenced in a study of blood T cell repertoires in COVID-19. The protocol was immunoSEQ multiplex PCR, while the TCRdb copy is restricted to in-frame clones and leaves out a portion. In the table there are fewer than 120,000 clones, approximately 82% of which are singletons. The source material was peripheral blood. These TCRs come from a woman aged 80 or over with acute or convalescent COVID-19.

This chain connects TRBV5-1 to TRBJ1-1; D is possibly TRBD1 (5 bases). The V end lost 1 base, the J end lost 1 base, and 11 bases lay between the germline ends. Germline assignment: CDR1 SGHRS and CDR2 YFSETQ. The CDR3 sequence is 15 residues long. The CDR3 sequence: CASSLMWGPNTEAFF. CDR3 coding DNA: TGCGCCAGCAGCTTGATGTGGGGCCCGAACACTGAAGCTTTCTTT.

CDR3 sequence reads: CASRASGGNYNEQFF. CDR3 nucleotide sequence: TGCGCCAGCCGGGCTAGCGGGGGCAATTACAATGAGCAGTTCTTC. V gene TRBV5-1 combines with J gene TRBJ2-1; TRBD2 matches 10 bases. The CDR3 runs 15 residues. Germline V gene data show CDR1 as SGHRS and CDR2 as YFSETQ. V lost 7 bases and J lost 4; bases outside the gene matches: 8.

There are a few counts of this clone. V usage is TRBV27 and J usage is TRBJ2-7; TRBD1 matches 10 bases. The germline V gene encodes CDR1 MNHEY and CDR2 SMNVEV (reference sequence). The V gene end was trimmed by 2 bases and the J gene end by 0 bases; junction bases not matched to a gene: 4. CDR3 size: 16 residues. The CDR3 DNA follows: TGTGCCAGCAGTTTACTCCGGGACAGGGGCTCCTACGAGCAGTACTTC. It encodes CASSLLRDRGSYEQYF.

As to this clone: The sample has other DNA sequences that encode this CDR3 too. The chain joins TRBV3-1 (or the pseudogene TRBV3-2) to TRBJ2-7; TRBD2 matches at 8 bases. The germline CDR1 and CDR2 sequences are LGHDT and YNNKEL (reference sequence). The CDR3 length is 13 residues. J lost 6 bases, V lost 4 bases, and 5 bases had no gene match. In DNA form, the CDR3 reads TGTGCCAGCAGCCCGGGAGGGGGTGGCGAGCAGTACTTC. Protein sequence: CASSPGGGGEQYF.

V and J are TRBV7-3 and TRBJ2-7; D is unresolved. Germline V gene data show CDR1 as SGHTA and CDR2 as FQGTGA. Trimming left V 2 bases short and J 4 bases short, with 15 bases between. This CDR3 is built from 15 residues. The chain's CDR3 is CASSLSVGPFYEQYF. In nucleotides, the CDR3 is TGTGCCAGCAGCTTATCGGTTGGTCCCTTTTACGAGCAGTACTTC.

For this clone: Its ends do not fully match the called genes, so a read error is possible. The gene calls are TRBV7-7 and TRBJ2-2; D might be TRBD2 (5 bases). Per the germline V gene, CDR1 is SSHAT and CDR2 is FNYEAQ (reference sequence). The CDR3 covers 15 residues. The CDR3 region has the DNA TGTGCTAGCAGCTTCCGGGCCGCCGGAGGCGGGGAGCTGTTTTTT. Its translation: CASSFRAAGGGELFF.

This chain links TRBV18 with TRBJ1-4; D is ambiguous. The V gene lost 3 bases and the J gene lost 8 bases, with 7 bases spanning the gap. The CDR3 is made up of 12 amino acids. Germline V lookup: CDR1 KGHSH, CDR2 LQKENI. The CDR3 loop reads CASSPLREKLFF. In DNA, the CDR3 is TGTGCCAGCTCACCCTTACGGGAAAAACTGTTTTTT. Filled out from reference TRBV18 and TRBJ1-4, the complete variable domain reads NAGVMQNPRHLVRRRGQEARLRCSPMKGHSHVYWYRQLPEEGLKFMVYLQKENIIDESGMPKERFSAEFPKEGPSILRIQQVVRGDSAAYFCASSPLREKLFFGSGTQLSVL.

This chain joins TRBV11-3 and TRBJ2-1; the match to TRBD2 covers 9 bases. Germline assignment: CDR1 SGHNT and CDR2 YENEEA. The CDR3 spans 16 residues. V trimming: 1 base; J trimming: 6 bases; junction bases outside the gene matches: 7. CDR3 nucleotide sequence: TGTGCCAGCAGCTTAGGAGTAGCGGGGGCTTCCAATGAGCAGTTCTTC. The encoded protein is CASSLGVAGASNEQFF.

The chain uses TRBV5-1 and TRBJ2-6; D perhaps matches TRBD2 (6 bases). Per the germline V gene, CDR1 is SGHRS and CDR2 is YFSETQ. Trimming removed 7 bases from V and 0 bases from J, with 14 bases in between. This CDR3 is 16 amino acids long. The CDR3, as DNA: TGCGCCAGCTCCGACTCCGGGGGCTCTGGGGCCAACGTCCTGACTTTC. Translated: CASSDSGGSGANVLTF.

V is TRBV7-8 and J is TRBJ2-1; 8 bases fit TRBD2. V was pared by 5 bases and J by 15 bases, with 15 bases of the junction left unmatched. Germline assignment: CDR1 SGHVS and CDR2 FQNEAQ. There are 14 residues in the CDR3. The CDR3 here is CASSVAPSGWGGFF. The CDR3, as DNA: TGTGCCAGCAGCGTCGCCCCTAGCGGGTGGGGAGGGTTCTTC.